Each of the 14 T cell receptor beta chains below was sequenced from the same sample in a study of blood T cells in healthy people across ages. Sample-barcoded 5' priming and a J-beta primer mix drove a second PCR of roughly 7 to 11 cycles. MiXCR, applied by TCRdb to the 5' RACE reads, yields one record per CDR3 protein. The sample lists about 680,000 distinct CDR3 sequences; about half were seen once. Sequenced sample: blood. The source is a woman between 55 and 75 years old in good health.

The chain employs TRBV20-1 and TRBJ2-1, with 9 positions matching TRBD2. J gave up 7 bases and V 3 bases, and 10 bases lay outside the gene matches. The CDR3 has 15 residues. Germline V gene sequence: CDR1 DFQATT, CDR2 SNEGSKA (reference sequence). The CDR3 sequence is CSASGSGRFGNEQFF. Written as DNA, the CDR3 is TGCAGTGCTAGCGGTAGCGGGAGATTTGGGAATGAGCAGTTCTTC.

This clonotype was observed a few times. The genes are TRBV18 and TRBJ2-1; 14 bases match TRBD2. The germline gives CDR1 KGHSH, CDR2 LQKENI. The V segment lost 1 base and the J segment 6 bases; nucleotides outside the gene matches: 2. This CDR3 comprises 16 residues. The CDR3 protein is CASSPLTSGRANEQFF. The CDR3 nucleotides read TGTGCCAGCTCACCACTGACTAGCGGGAGGGCCAATGAGCAGTTCTTC.

V is TRBV5-1 and J is TRBJ2-7; perhaps TRBD1 as D (6 bases). Germline CDR1 reads SGHRS; CDR2 reads YFSETQ. V was shortened by 2 bases and J by 2 bases, with 11 bases between the two germline ends. The CDR3 contains 14 residues. The CDR3 region has the DNA TGCGCCAGCAGCTTTACAGGGAGAGCCTACGAGCAGTACTTC. It translates to CASSFTGRAYEQYF. The whole variable domain, filled in from reference TRBV5-1 and TRBJ2-7, reads KAGVTQTPRYLIKTRGQQVTLSCSPISGHRSVSWYQQTPGQGLQFLFEYFSETQRNKGNFPGRFSGRQFSNSRSEMNVSTLELGDSALYLCASSFTGRAYEQYFGPGTRLTVT.

The chain employs TRBV20-1 and TRBJ2-2, with a tentative D call TRBD2 (5 bases). The germline V and J ends were trimmed by 6 bases and 5 bases, with 16 bases remaining between them. Looked up from germline, CDR1 is DFQATT and CDR2 is SNEGSKA (reference sequence). CDR3 size: 14 residues. DNA of the CDR3: TGCAGTGCCCCGGACTGGAGCGATACCGGGGAGCTGTTTTTT. It is translated as CSAPDWSDTGELFF.

The chain links TRBV20-1 to TRBJ2-1, with 7 positions matching TRBD2. Trimming removed 0 bases from V and 8 bases from J; junction bases left unmatched: 10. The CDR3 loop spans 15 amino acids. Germline CDR1 is DFQATT and CDR2 is SNEGSKA (reference sequence). In nucleotides, the CDR3 is TGCAGTGCTAGAGATCCGGGGGAGGGCCTCGATGAGCAGTTCTTC. Encoded protein: CSARDPGEGLDEQFF.

The chain couples TRBV12-3 or TRBV12-4 to TRBJ1-2, with 10 bases lining up with TRBD1. The length of the CDR3 is 14 residues. J lost 7 bases, V lost 5 bases, and 7 bases had no gene match. Here the CDR3 DNA reads TGTGCCAGCAGTGTCGGGACAGGGGTTCCTGGCTACACCTTC. As protein: CASSVGTGVPGYTF.

This chain connects TRBV10-3 to TRBJ2-7; 15 bases line up with TRBD2. Unmatched junction bases numbered 7, after V lost 2 bases and J lost 5 bases. Germline CDR1 ENHRY, CDR2 SYGVKD. The CDR3 totals 17 residues. The DNA of the CDR3 is TGTGCCATCAGTGAGCCGGGACTAGCGGGAGGAAGAAACGAGCAGTACTTC. Protein product: CAISEPGLAGGRNEQYF.

This chain joins TRBV5-1 and TRBJ1-4, with a tentative D call TRBD1 (6 bases). This CDR3 has 17 residues. V was cut by 0 bases and J by 0 bases, with 12 bases left in between. Per germline, CDR1 SGHRS and CDR2 YFSETQ. DNA of the CDR3: TGCGCCAGCAGCTTGGGGACAGTGACGCCAACTAATGAAAAACTGTTTTTT. It specifies CASSLGTVTPTNEKLFF.

CDR3 residues: CASSFSPGQGSGYTF. In DNA, the CDR3 is TGTGCCAGCAGCTTTTCCCCGGGACAGGGTTCCGGCTACACCTTC. The V and J genes are TRBV5-6 and TRBJ1-2; TRBD1 matches at 9 bases. The CDR3 runs to 15 residues. From germline, CDR1 is SGHDT and CDR2 YYEEEE. The V and J ends lost 2 bases and 8 bases, in that order; junction bases with no gene match: 10.

V gene TRBV20-1 combines with J gene TRBJ1-6; 7 bases agree with TRBD1. The CDR3 spans 16 residues. Trimming cost V 0 bases and J 5 bases; bases outside gene matches: 7. CDR1 is DFQATT, CDR2 SNEGSKA, per germline (reference sequence). The CDR3, as DNA: TGCAGTGCTAGAGAAGGGGGACAGACAAATAATTCACCCCTCCACTTT. Its protein is CSAREGGQTNNSPLHF.

This clonotype appeared a few times. The chain joins TRBV24-1 to TRBJ2-7, with 9 bases fitting TRBD2. The length of the CDR3 is 14 residues. Losses at the gene ends were 9 bases for V and 2 bases for J; bases not matched to a gene: 7. In germline, CDR1 is KGHDR, CDR2 SFDVKD. The CDR3: CATAAGGPTYEQYF. In DNA form, the CDR3 reads TGTGCCACCGCGGCGGGAGGGCCCACCTACGAGCAGTACTTC.

The chain is built from TRBV5-1 and TRBJ2-5; D perhaps matches TRBD1 (7 bases). This CDR3 comprises 18 residues. Trimming left V 0 bases short and J 1 base short, with 19 bases between. CDR1 and CDR2 from the germline V gene are SGHRS and YFSETQ. CDR3 protein: CASSLALGGGLLQETQYF. In DNA, the CDR3 is TGCGCCAGCAGCTTGGCCCTTGGAGGGGGCTTGCTCCAAGAGACCCAGTACTTC. The full variable domain, in which reference TRBV5-1 and TRBJ2-5 provide the parts outside the CDR3, is KAGVTQTPRYLIKTRGQQVTLSCSPISGHRSVSWYQQTPGQGLQFLFEYFSETQRNKGNFPGRFSGRQFSNSRSEMNVSTLELGDSALYLCASSLALGGGLLQETQYFGPGTRLLVL.

This clonotype was seen a handful of times. The CDR3 sequence is CASSLETGAFTDTQYF. The CDR3 bases are TGTGCCAGCAGCTTAGAGACAGGGGCTTTCACAGATACGCAGTATTTT. The V call is TRBV7-2, the J call TRBJ2-3; TRBD1 agrees at 8 bases. This CDR3 region has 16 residues. Trimming removed 1 base from V and 2 bases from J; junction bases left unmatched: 5. Germline V gene sequence: CDR1 SGHTA, CDR2 FQGNSA.

This rearrangement joins TRBV10-3 to TRBJ2-7; 8 nucleotides line up with TRBD2. Germline V gene data show CDR1 as ENHRY and CDR2 as SYGVKD. The CDR3 runs to 14 residues. V lost 9 bases, J lost 5 bases, and 12 bases stayed unmatched. This chain's CDR3 is CAMNKGLGYDEQYF. The CDR3 DNA is TGTGCCATGAATAAGGGACTAGGATACGACGAGCAGTACTTC.